Listed below are T cell receptor beta chains from one sample, sequenced in a study of cytomegalovirus exposure and HLA in healthy donors. Produced via immunoSEQ multiplex PCR; TCRdb's table is partial and in-frame only. The table has 100,000 to 150,000 clones, about 80% seen once; the top ten hold approximately 2.8%. Sequenced: PBMCs. The receptors stem from a boy younger than 10 in good health and CMV-seronegative. Both conserved end residues are part of each CDR3. D genes are given only for firm matches. Where a row states a size, it is once, few, many or the class of an expanded clone; other rows omit it.

CDR3nt: TGTGCCAGCAGCCAGGGGTATAGGGGAGCTAACTATGGCTACACCTTC
CDR3aa: CASSQGYRGANYGYTF
abundance: .
d_gene: .
j_gene: TRBJ1-2
v_gene: TRBV7-9
len: 16

CDR3nt: TGTGCCAGCAGCCAAGACAGCTCTGGGGCCAACGTCCTGACTTTC
CDR3aa: CASSQDSSGANVLTF
abundance: .
d_gene: .
j_gene: TRBJ2-6
v_gene: TRBV4-2
len: 15

CDR3nt: TGTGCCAGCACCTCTCTCCTTCGGGATGGCTACACCTTC
CDR3aa: CASTSLLRDGYTF
abundance: .
d_gene: .
j_gene: TRBJ1-2
v_gene: TRBV2
len: 13

CDR3nt: TGTGCCAGCAGCCAAGAGCCGACAGGGAACTATGGCTACACCTTC
CDR3aa: CASSQEPTGNYGYTF
abundance: few
d_gene: TRBD1
j_gene: TRBJ1-2
v_gene: TRBV4-2
len: 15

CDR3nt: TGTGCCAGCAGCTTAGCCGGAGGGTCCCAGCCCCAGCATTTT
CDR3aa: CASSLAGGSQPQHF
abundance: .
d_gene: .
j_gene: TRBJ1-5
v_gene: TRBV7-9
len: 14

CDR3nt: TGTGCCAGCAGCGTACAGCAAGCGGGAAATGAGCAGTTCTTC
CDR3aa: CASSVQQAGNEQFF
abundance: .
d_gene: TRBD2
j_gene: TRBJ2-1
v_gene: TRBV7-9
len: 14

CDR3nt: TGCGCCAGCAGCCCGACAGGGGCGGTCGGCAATCAGCCCCAGCATTTT
CDR3aa: CASSPTGAVGNQPQHF
abundance: .
d_gene: TRBD1
j_gene: TRBJ1-5
v_gene: TRBV4-1
len: 16

CDR3nt: TGTGCCAGCAGCGTAGCGAGCGGCTCAAACAATGAGCAGTTCTTC
CDR3aa: CASSVASGSNNEQFF
abundance: once
d_gene: .
j_gene: TRBJ2-1
v_gene: TRBV9
len: 15

CDR3nt: TGTGCCAGCAGCGCCCAACAGGGCATCCCCAGAAACACCATATATTTT
CDR3aa: CASSAQQGIPRNTIYF
abundance: .
d_gene: .
j_gene: TRBJ1-3
v_gene: TRBV7-6
len: 16

CDR3nt: TGTGCCAGCAGGCCTACAGGGGGCGATGAGCAGTTCTTC
CDR3aa: CASRPTGGDEQFF
abundance: .
d_gene: TRBD1
j_gene: TRBJ2-1
v_gene: TRBV7-3
len: 13

CDR3nt: TGCGCCAGCAGCCCCGGGACCTACAATGAGCAGTTCTTC
CDR3aa: CASSPGTYNEQFF
abundance: .
d_gene: .
j_gene: TRBJ2-1
v_gene: TRBV4-3
len: 13

CDR3nt: TGTGCCAGCAGTTACTTCGGGGGGCGCGGAGAGACCCAGTACTTC
CDR3aa: CASSYFGGRGETQYF
abundance: once
d_gene: .
j_gene: TRBJ2-5
v_gene: TRBV6-5
len: 15

CDR3nt: TGTGCCAGCACGGACAGGGTCGACACTGAAGCTTTCTTT
CDR3aa: CASTDRVDTEAFF
abundance: .
d_gene: TRBD1
j_gene: TRBJ1-1
v_gene: TRBV19
len: 13

CDR3nt: TGTGCCAGCAGCTTGGAACAGGGTAATGAGCAGTTCTTC
CDR3aa: CASSLEQGNEQFF
abundance: .
d_gene: .
j_gene: TRBJ2-1
v_gene: TRBV5-4
len: 13

CDR3nt: TGTGCCAGCAGCGTAGCCCGTCAGGGAGGCGAAAAACTGTTTTTT
CDR3aa: CASSVARQGGEKLFF
abundance: .
d_gene: .
j_gene: TRBJ1-4
v_gene: TRBV9
len: 15

CDR3nt: TGTGCCAGCAGCAGGACTAGCGGGGGGCACGGCACAGATACGCAGTATTTT
CDR3aa: CASSRTSGGHGTDTQYF
abundance: .
d_gene: TRBD2
j_gene: TRBJ2-3
v_gene: TRBV13
len: 17

CDR3nt: TGTGCCAGCAGCTTGGCGACAGGGCCGGGTAGAGAAAAACTGTTTTTT
CDR3aa: CASSLATGPGREKLFF
abundance: once
d_gene: TRBD1
j_gene: TRBJ1-4
v_gene: TRBV11-3
len: 16

CDR3nt: TGTGCCAGCAGCCATACGGGGGACAGCACCGGGGAGCTGTTTTTT
CDR3aa: CASSHTGDSTGELFF
abundance: few
d_gene: .
j_gene: TRBJ2-2
v_gene: TRBV4-2
len: 15

CDR3nt: TGTGCCAGTAATTTCGGGGAATTACCACCGGGACTCTATGGCTACACCTTC
CDR3aa: CASNFGELPPGLYGYTF
abundance: .
d_gene: .
j_gene: TRBJ1-2
v_gene: TRBV19
len: 17

CDR3nt: TGTGCCAGCAGCGCCAACAGGGAATTCGGGTTGGACTATGGCTACACCTTC
CDR3aa: CASSANREFGLDYGYTF
abundance: .
d_gene: .
j_gene: TRBJ1-2
v_gene: TRBV11-2
len: 17

CDR3nt: TGCAGCGCTACCCCAGGGGCAACTAATGAAAAACTGTTTTTT
CDR3aa: CSATPGATNEKLFF
abundance: .
d_gene: .
j_gene: TRBJ1-4
v_gene: TRBV29-1
len: 14

CDR3nt: TGCAGCGTTGAAATCCAGGCTTATTCCTACAATGAGCAGTTCTTC
CDR3aa: CSVEIQAYSYNEQFF
abundance: .
d_gene: .
j_gene: TRBJ2-1
v_gene: TRBV29-1
len: 15

CDR3nt: TGTGCCAGCAGTCAATCCCATAGCAATCAGCCCCAGCATTTT
CDR3aa: CASSQSHSNQPQHF
abundance: once
d_gene: .
j_gene: TRBJ1-5
v_gene: TRBV14
len: 14